These 19 T cell receptor beta chains share one sample of origin, sequenced in a study of T cell responses to AZD1222 COVID-19 vaccine. This table comes from immunoSEQ multiplex PCR, and its TCRdb copy is limited to in-frame clones, with some not included. Among roughly 100,000 clones, 90% were seen once, and the ten largest hold approximately 1.2%. The sequencing here drew on peripheral blood, taken on day 0 of AZD1222 vaccination. The receptors were sampled from an adult in good health.

The chain combines TRBV6-5 with TRBJ1-1, with TRBD1 as a possible D gene (5 bases). Germline CDR1 MNHEY, CDR2 SVGAGI. This CDR3 contains 14 residues. Between the trimmed V and J ends, which lost 10 bases and 3 bases, there was a span of 18 bases. The CDR3 sequence: CATARGMEDTEAFF. The CDR3, as DNA: TGTGCCACTGCCCGGGGGATGGAAGACACTGAAGCTTTCTTT.

This clone occurred once. Distinct nucleotide sequences in the sample also encode this CDR3. V is TRBV29-1 and J is TRBJ1-1; no clear D. V lost 3 bases to trimming and J lost 4 bases, with 12 bases between them. The CDR3 sequence is 13 residues long. Germline V lookup: CDR1 SQVTM, CDR2 ANQGSEA. The DNA of the CDR3 is TGCAGCGTTGACGAAGGTGTCTCCACTGAAGCTTTCTTT. Translation: CSVDEGVSTEAFF.

The V gene is TRBV10-3, the J gene TRBJ1-3, with TRBD1 as a possible D gene (5 bases). The CDR3 is 14 residues long. Germline V gene lookup returns CDR1 ENHRY and CDR2 SYGVKD. Trimming removed 8 bases at V and 2 bases at J, with 13 bases between. CDR3 region: CAIDQGLAGNTIYF. DNA for the CDR3: TGTGCCATCGACCAGGGATTAGCTGGAAACACCATATATTTT.

The V and J genes are TRBV20-1 and TRBJ2-7, with D perhaps being TRBD1 or TRBD2 (5 bases each). V gave up 3 bases and J gave up 4 bases, with 16 bases separating them. Germline V lookup: CDR1 DFQATT, CDR2 SNEGSKA (reference sequence). The CDR3 is 14 amino acids. The CDR3 bases are TGCAGTGCTAGTGGCGACCGGGGCTTTTACGAGCAGTACTTC. Its translation: CSASGDRGFYEQYF.

This chain joins TRBV6-1 and TRBJ1-3; D might be TRBD1 (6 bases). The V and J ends lost 1 base and 8 bases respectively, with 15 bases between them. Germline CDR1 and CDR2: MNHNS and SASEGT. The CDR3 has 15 residues. CDR3 amino acids: CASSEERGLGDTIYF. The DNA of the CDR3 is TGTGCCAGCAGTGAAGAACGGGGGCTAGGAGACACCATATATTTT.

The V gene is TRBV27, the J gene TRBJ2-7, with 9 bases that match TRBD2. Germline V gene data show CDR1 as MNHEY and CDR2 as SMNVEV (reference sequence). Unmatched junction bases numbered 5, after V lost 0 bases and J lost 2 bases. This CDR3 is built from 16 residues. CDR3 protein: CASSLSAGGWAYEQYF. CDR3 DNA sequence: TGTGCCAGCAGTTTATCAGCGGGGGGTTGGGCCTACGAGCAGTACTTC.

This rearrangement joins TRBV27 to TRBJ1-5; weak D call: TRBD1 (6 bases). Germline V gene data show CDR1 as MNHEY and CDR2 as SMNVEV (reference sequence). The CDR3 spans 14 residues. V was clipped by 5 bases and J by 6 bases, with 14 bases between them. The chain's CDR3 is CASSPQGNGQPQHF. Here the CDR3 DNA reads TGTGCCAGCAGTCCCCAGGGGAATGGTCAGCCCCAGCATTTT.

This clone was recorded once. This rearrangement joins TRBV23-1 to TRBJ1-1; a weak D match, TRBD1 (5 bases). TRBV23-1 is marked as an open reading frame, function uncertain. V lost 3 bases and J lost 9, with 23 bases in between. The CDR3 consists of 16 residues. The CDR3 DNA sequence: TGCGCCAGCAGTCACCCGAAGGGGACGGAAGACGACCAAGCTTTCTTT. Translating it yields CASSHPKGTEDDQAFF.

The V and J genes are TRBV5-1 and TRBJ2-7; the D gene is possibly TRBD1 (5 bases). There are 14 residues in the CDR3. V lost 4 bases and J lost 0, with 11 bases in between. Germline CDR1 and CDR2: SGHRS and YFSETQ. CDR3 loop: CASSPNGHSYEQYF. CDR3 DNA sequence: TGCGCCAGCAGCCCAAACGGACACTCCTACGAGCAGTACTTC.

This sequence joins TRBV5-1 and TRBJ1-2; a possible D gene is TRBD1 (6 bases). Germline CDR1 and CDR2: SGHRS and YFSETQ. V lost 0 bases and J lost 6, with 12 bases in between. The CDR3 has 14 residues. The CDR3 nucleotides read TGCGCCAGCAGCTTGGTGCAGGGGTCGCATGGCTACACCTTC. Translating it yields CASSLVQGSHGYTF.

This clone was counted once. The chain carries TRBV6-5 and TRBJ1-5; D not certain. The CDR3 is made up of 14 amino acids. V was cut by 6 bases and J by 5 bases, with 14 bases left in between. The germline V gene has CDR1 MNHEY and CDR2 SVGAGI. The CDR3 sequence: CASREGNADQPQHF. CDR3 nucleotide sequence: TGTGCCAGCAGGGAGGGAAACGCTGATCAGCCCCAGCATTTT.

DNA of the CDR3: TGTGCCAGCAGCCCCACGGAGGGCAGAGCGGCTGAAGCTTTCTTT. Encoded protein: CASSPTEGRAAEAFF. The chain couples TRBV9 to TRBJ1-1; the D is unclear. Germline lookup yields CDR1 SGDLS and CDR2 YYNGEE. Between the trimmed V and J ends, which lost 4 bases and 6 bases, there was a span of 19 bases. The CDR3 is made up of 15 amino acids.

This chain connects TRBV12-3 or TRBV12-4 to TRBJ1-3; D not resolved. CDR3 length: 12 amino acids. The V and J ends lost 6 bases and 8 bases respectively, with 11 bases between them. CDR3 residues: CASRPRADTIYF. DNA for the CDR3: TGTGCCAGCAGGCCACGCGCCGACACCATATATTTT.

The V gene is TRBV7-2, the J gene TRBJ2-7; TRBD1 matches at 8 bases. Germline trimming cut 5 bases from V and 0 bases from J; bases unmatched to any gene: 9. This CDR3 has 16 residues. Germline V gene sequence: CDR1 SGHTA, CDR2 FQGNSA. The CDR3 loop reads CASSRYRGSPSYEQYF. CDR3 nucleotide sequence: TGTGCCAGCAGCCGTTACAGGGGGTCCCCCTCCTACGAGCAGTACTTC.

The genes are TRBV7-8 and TRBJ2-5, with TRBD2 matching over 8 bases. Per the germline V gene, CDR1 is SGHVS and CDR2 is FQNEAQ. This CDR3 comprises 17 residues. The ends lost 0 bases at V and 2 bases at J; junction bases unmatched: 8. The CDR3 DNA reads TGTGCCAGCAGCTTAGCTGGCGGGGGGCTGAATCAAGAGACCCAGTACTTC. Protein: CASSLAGGGLNQETQYF.

The rearrangement links TRBV29-1 to TRBJ2-7, with D possibly being TRBD1 or TRBD2 (5 bases each). CDR1 and CDR2 (germline): SQVTM, ANQGSEA. This CDR3 has 14 residues. V shed 4 bases and J shed 0 bases, with 13 bases lying between them. CDR3 in amino acids: CSVVPGTVSYEQYF. The CDR3 nucleotides are TGCAGCGTTGTTCCTGGGACGGTCTCCTACGAGCAGTACTTC.

This clone has just one count. The CDR3 is CASSQEGASQPQHF. CDR3 nucleotides: TGTGCCAGCAGCCAAGAAGGGGCCAGTCAGCCCCAGCATTTT. This chain uses TRBV3-1 (or the pseudogene TRBV3-2) with TRBJ1-5; D perhaps matches TRBD1 (5 bases). V was trimmed by 0 bases and J by 6 bases, leaving 9 bases between them. Germline V lookup: CDR1 LGHDT, CDR2 YNNKEL (reference sequence). The CDR3 is 14 amino acids.

The chain links TRBV11-2 to TRBJ1-1; 7 positions match TRBD1. V dropped 3 bases and J dropped 5; count of bases not matched to a gene: 3. Germline V CDR1 and CDR2: SGHAT, FQNNGV. CDR3 length: 13 residues. DNA of the CDR3: TGTGCCAGCAGCTTTCAGGGGGGAACTGAAGCTTTCTTT. This gives the protein CASSFQGGTEAFF.

V is TRBV30 and J is TRBJ1-1; D unresolved. The CDR3 loop spans 13 amino acids. The V and J ends lost 4 bases and 4 bases respectively, with 13 bases between them. CDR1 and CDR2 from the germline V gene are GTSNPN and SVGIG (reference sequence). CDR3 nucleotides: TGTGCCTGGACTGTATATGCGGGCACTGAAGCTTTCTTT. This codes for CAWTVYAGTEAFF.